These T cell receptor beta chains were read from a single sample in a study of blood T cell repertoires in COVID-19. The repertoire was sequenced with immunoSEQ multiplex PCR; TCRdb's copy has only in-frame clones and lacks some. Of 300,000 to 350,000 clones detected, roughly 86% appear once; the ten largest clones hold over 8.5%. The sequencing input was PBMCs or T cells enriched from blood (not recorded which). The receptors here all came from a woman in her 30s who had recovered from COVID-19. Each CDR3 is given with its conserved first and last residue. Each record gives: D gene, V gene, clone size, J gene, CDR3 DNA, CDR3 protein. A D gene is named only where the DNA matches it firmly. Size tells how often a clone was seen (once, few, many) or the class of an expanded clone, and some rows leave it out.

-,TRBV12-1,-,TRBJ1-5,TGTGCCAGCAGCTTTGGGTGGTTACATAGCAATCAGCCCCAGCATTTT,CASSFGWLHSNQPQHF
TRBD1,TRBV20-1,-,TRBJ1-2,TGCAGTGCTAGTTTCTTAGTTCGCGCACCGACAGGGGGCGAACATGGCTACACCTTC,CSASFLVRAPTGGEHGYTF
-,TRBV9,-,TRBJ1-2,TGTGCCAGCAGTCGGGGGATGTGGGGCTACACCTTC,CASSRGMWGYTF
-,TRBV19,-,TRBJ2-5,TGTGCCAGTAGTCCCTGGACAGCCTCCGACCAAGAGACCCAGTACTTC,CASSPWTASDQETQYF
-,TRBV13,-,TRBJ1-3,TGTGCCAGCAGCTCTAGGCGAGGCCAAGGAAACACCATATATTTT,CASSSRRGQGNTIYF
-,TRBV28,-,TRBJ1-5,TGTGCCAGCAGTTTACCATCCGGGGAGGTTCCCAATCAGCCCCAGCATTTT,CASSLPSGEVPNQPQHF
TRBD1,TRBV11-2,-,TRBJ1-5,TGTGCCAGCAGCTTATCGGACAGGGAACAGCCCCAGCATTTT,CASSLSDREQPQHF
-,TRBV27,-,TRBJ1-1,TGTGCCAGCAGCATCCTCGGGACAGAAGCTTTCTTT,CASSILGTEAFF
-,TRBV11-3,-,TRBJ1-1,TGTGCCAGCAGCTTAAATAGAATGAACACTGAAGCTTTCTTT,CASSLNRMNTEAFF
-,TRBV6-6,-,TRBJ1-1,TGTGCCAGCAGTTGGCAGGATGAAGCTTTCTTT,CASSWQDEAFF
-,TRBV28,-,TRBJ2-3,TGTGCCAGCAGTCACAGGGCGGGAGAAGATACGCAGTATTTT,CASSHRAGEDTQYF
TRBD1,TRBV7-2,few,TRBJ1-5,TGTGCCAGCAGCCTCCGGACAGGGGATCAGCCCCAGCATTTT,CASSLRTGDQPQHF
-,TRBV7-6,-,TRBJ2-7,TGTGCCAGCAGCTTAGCGGGGCAGGGGCCCTACGAGCAGTACTTC,CASSLAGQGPYEQYF
TRBD2,TRBV19,-,TRBJ2-5,TGTGCCAGTAGTATAGTGGGCGGGAGTGGGGAGACCCAGTACTTC,CASSIVGGSGETQYF
TRBD2,TRBV15,-,TRBJ2-7,TGTGCCACCAGCAGAGATCTAAGCGGGATCTCCTACGAGCAGTACTTC,CATSRDLSGISYEQYF
TRBD2,TRBV7-9,-,TRBJ2-1,TGTGCCAGCAGCCCCAGGACTAGCGGAGACTACAATGAGCAGTTCTTC,CASSPRTSGDYNEQFF
-,TRBV5-1,-,TRBJ2-1,TGCGCCAGCAGTGAGACTTACAATGAGCAGTTCTTC,CASSETYNEQFF
-,TRBV6-5,-,TRBJ1-5,TGTGCCAGCAGTTACTCCCCGACAGGTTTAGTCCCCCAGCATTTT,CASSYSPTGLVPQHF
TRBD2,TRBV6-4,-,TRBJ2-5,TGTGCCAGCAGTGATGAACTAGCGAAAGAGACCCAGTACTTC,CASSDELAKETQYF
-,TRBV21-1,-,TRBJ2-1,TGTGCCAGCAGCAAATGCGGGCTAGCGGGAGTCGGGAATGAGCAGTTCTTC,CASSKCGLAGVGNEQFF
-,TRBV30,few,TRBJ1-4,TGTGCCTGGAGTGGGAACGGGGCTAATGAAAAACTGTTTTTT,CAWSGNGANEKLFF
-,TRBV27,-,TRBJ1-1,TGTGCCAGCAGTACAGGGACGCTGGGGACTGAAGCTTTCTTT,CASSTGTLGTEAFF
TRBD1,TRBV24-1,-,TRBJ1-2,TGTGCCACCAGTGGGCAAGGGGGCCATCTCGACTATGGCTACACCTTC,CATSGQGGHLDYGYTF
TRBD1,TRBV5-8,-,TRBJ1-1,TGTGCCAGCAGCTCGGTGGTTTATAGTGGACAGGCGGCGAACACTGAAGCTTTCTTT,CASSSVVYSGQAANTEAFF
-,TRBV7-6,once,TRBJ2-1,TGTGCCAGCAGCTTGCAGGCGTCCAGCGGCAATGAGCAGTTCTTC,CASSLQASSGNEQFF
TRBD1,TRBV18,-,TRBJ2-2,TGTGCCAGCTCACCGAATTTCATGGGGACAGGCGCCACCGGGGAGCTGTTTTTT,CASSPNFMGTGATGELFF
TRBD1,TRBV20-1,few,TRBJ2-7,TGCAGTGCTAGTGGGACAGGGGGCTACGAGCAGTACTTC,CSASGTGGYEQYF